Listed here is a single T cell receptor beta chain. Its antigen remains unidentified. This sample is part of a study of long-term antiretroviral therapy in people with HIV. Study-level findings and limits: Diversity remained lower than transplant donor controls, even though it increased after ART. Specimens of blood were obtained during about 2003 to 2018, possibly under older ART regimens.

With survey level as its setting, the immunoSEQ assay was v3.0. Using immunoSEQ multiplex PCR, the repertoire was profiled, and TCRdb retains in-frame clones only, with some absent. This table has roughly 9,800 clones, about 81% appearing once. The samples, holding roughly 0.85-10 million cryopreserved PBMC, were thawed before DNA extraction was carried out. In germline, CDR1 is SEHNR, CDR2 FQNEAQ (reference sequence). The CDR3 is made up of 15 amino acids. V was cut by 2 bases and J by 3 bases, with 14 bases left in between. Source: unsorted PBMCs, taken 0.7 years after starting antiretroviral therapy. This TCR came from a man between 40 and 49 years old with HIV. The rearrangement links TRBV7-9 to TRBJ2-7; D might be TRBD1 (6 bases). The chain's CDR3 is CASSLPPTGYYEQYF. CDR3 coding DNA: TGTGCCAGCAGCTTACCTCCGACAGGATACTACGAGCAGTACTTC.